The rows below give T cell receptor beta chains drawn from one sample of a study of human T cells and chemical hapten exposure. TCRdb analysed the RACE reads with MiXCR anew, one entry per CDR3 protein. The repertoire holds tens of thousands of distinct CDR3 sequences, with 8% to 10% as singletons. This material consisted of whole blood, taken in connection with sensitization to the hapten diphenylcyclopropenone (DPC). All receptors derive from a woman aged 40 to 49 with alopecia areata. Some clones in this sample may be carry-over from other donors' samples. The CDR3 runs from the conserved cysteine through the conserved F or W. Each record gives: clone size, J gene, D gene, V gene, CDR3 DNA, CDR3 protein. The D gene is left open where the match is weak. For some rows the clone size is stated as once, few or many, or as a class when expanded; others skip it.

clone size: many
J gene: TRBJ2-1
D gene: TRBD2
V gene: TRBV10-3
CDR3 DNA: TGTGCCATCAGTGTTGGGATAGCGGGGCCTGCAGACAATGAGCAGTTCTTC
CDR3 protein: CAISVGIAGPADNEQFF

clone size: few
J gene: TRBJ2-3
D gene: NA
V gene: TRBV20-1
CDR3 DNA: TGCAGTGTCTCGAGGGTTACTAGCACAGATACGCAGTATTTT
CDR3 protein: CSVSRVTSTDTQYF

clone size: many
J gene: TRBJ2-2
D gene: TRBD2
V gene: TRBV5-4
CDR3 DNA: TGTGCCAGCAGCTTGGGCCTAGCGGGGGTCGGGGAGCTGTTTTTT
CDR3 protein: CASSLGLAGVGELFF

clone size: few
J gene: TRBJ2-5
D gene: NA
V gene: TRBV6-6
CDR3 DNA: TGTGCCAGCAGCTCCTCCGGCAGCCTGAAAGAGACCCAGTACTTC
CDR3 protein: CASSSSGSLKETQYF

clone size: many
J gene: TRBJ2-1
D gene: NA
V gene: TRBV20-1
CDR3 DNA: TGCAGTGCTACTGCGGACAATGAGCAGTTCTTC
CDR3 protein: CSATADNEQFF

clone size: few
J gene: TRBJ1-1
D gene: TRBD1
V gene: TRBV27
CDR3 DNA: TGTGCCAGCAGTCGCAGGACAGGGGCCGGTCCGGAAGCTTTCTTT
CDR3 protein: CASSRRTGAGPEAFF

clone size: few
J gene: TRBJ2-3
D gene: NA
V gene: TRBV4-3
CDR3 DNA: TGCGCCAGCAGCCTCACCCCCGTGGGGGCACGAGGGGATACGCAGTATTTT
CDR3 protein: CASSLTPVGARGDTQYF

clone size: many
J gene: TRBJ2-4
D gene: NA
V gene: TRBV18
CDR3 DNA: TGTGCCAGCTTCCCCAACGTTTTAGCCAAAAACATTCAGTACTTC
CDR3 protein: CASFPNVLAKNIQYF

clone size: NA
J gene: TRBJ1-1
D gene: NA
V gene: TRBV19
CDR3 DNA: TGTGCCAGTAGTATAATCGGTCAGAAGCGGTCGGGAGCTTTCTTT
CDR3 protein: CASSIIGQKRSGAFF

clone size: few
J gene: TRBJ1-1
D gene: NA
V gene: TRBV7-2
CDR3 DNA: TGTGCCAGCAGCCGGGGGCCCAACACTGAAGCTTTCTTT
CDR3 protein: CASSRGPNTEAFF

clone size: few
J gene: TRBJ1-1
D gene: NA
V gene: TRBV7-6
CDR3 DNA: TGTGCCAGCAGCTTAGACCCGAACACTGAAGCTTTCTTT
CDR3 protein: CASSLDPNTEAFF

clone size: few
J gene: TRBJ2-1
D gene: TRBD2
V gene: TRBV29-1
CDR3 DNA: TGCAGCGTATTAAAGGGACTAGCGGGGTTAAATGAGCAGTTCTTC
CDR3 protein: CSVLKGLAGLNEQFF

clone size: NA
J gene: TRBJ2-1
D gene: NA
V gene: TRBV14
CDR3 DNA: TGTGCCAGCAGCCGAGACAGAGCCTACAATGAGCAGTTCTTC
CDR3 protein: CASSRDRAYNEQFF

clone size: many
J gene: TRBJ2-7
D gene: NA
V gene: TRBV6-5
CDR3 DNA: TGTGCCAGCACCATGGGGGCAGGACACTACGAGCAGTACTTC
CDR3 protein: CASTMGAGHYEQYF

clone size: NA
J gene: TRBJ2-5
D gene: NA
V gene: TRBV7-2
CDR3 DNA: TGTGCCAGCAGCTCCAGTGGTTGGGAGACCCAGTACTTC
CDR3 protein: CASSSSGWETQYF

clone size: many
J gene: TRBJ2-1
D gene: NA
V gene: TRBV4-3
CDR3 DNA: TGCGCCAGCAGCCAAGGAACGGGGACGTATAATGAGCAGTTCTTC
CDR3 protein: CASSQGTGTYNEQFF

clone size: many
J gene: TRBJ1-4
D gene: NA
V gene: TRBV7-9
CDR3 DNA: TGTGCCAGCAAGAGTATAAGATCGACTAATGAAAAACTGTTTTTT
CDR3 protein: CASKSIRSTNEKLFF

clone size: few
J gene: TRBJ2-7
D gene: TRBD1
V gene: TRBV6-6
CDR3 DNA: TGTGCCAGCAGTTACCCCGAACGACAGGGCGACCACGAGCAGTACTTC
CDR3 protein: CASSYPERQGDHEQYF

clone size: NA
J gene: TRBJ2-7
D gene: NA
V gene: TRBV11-2
CDR3 DNA: TGTGCCAGCAGCATCCCCGGGACCTCCTACGAGCAGTACTTC
CDR3 protein: CASSIPGTSYEQYF

clone size: many
J gene: TRBJ2-2
D gene: TRBD1
V gene: TRBV5-1
CDR3 DNA: TGCGCCAGCAGCCGCCCCGAAGGACAGGGCTTTTCCGGGGAGCTGTTTTTT
CDR3 protein: CASSRPEGQGFSGELFF